These 14 T cell receptor beta chains came from one sample sequenced in a study of T cell changes during pregnancy in multiple sclerosis. Using immunoSEQ multiplex PCR, the repertoire was profiled, and TCRdb retains in-frame clones only, with some absent. The sample has around 70,000 clones, roughly 90% seen once. The material was peripheral blood, obtained in the third trimester of pregnancy. The receptors here all came from a female donor with multiple sclerosis, enrolled in a pregnancy study.

The V call is TRBV5-1, the J call TRBJ2-3; D is unclear. CDR1 is SGHRS, CDR2 YFSETQ, per germline. This CDR3 spans 15 amino acids. Trimming left V 0 bases short and J 1 base short, with 9 bases between. The CDR3: CASSLVGGGTDTQYF. CDR3 DNA sequence: TGCGCCAGCAGCTTGGTTGGCGGAGGCACAGATACGCAGTATTTT.

V gene TRBV27 combines with J gene TRBJ2-3; D might be TRBD2 (5 bases). The germline V and J ends were trimmed by 3 bases and 5 bases, with 12 bases remaining between them. The CDR3 extends over 14 amino acids. The germline gives CDR1 MNHEY, CDR2 SMNVEV (reference sequence). CDR3 loop: CASSFIGVGDTQYF. The DNA for the CDR3 is TGTGCCAGCAGTTTTATCGGGGTCGGAGATACGCAGTATTTT.

The chain employs TRBV4-2 and TRBJ1-4; 10 positions agree with TRBD1. Trimming removed 1 base from V and 4 bases from J; junction bases left unmatched: 3. The germline V gene has CDR1 LGHNA and CDR2 YNFKEQ. The CDR3 is 16 amino acids. CDR3 region: CASSQARTGGNEKLFF. CDR3 in DNA: TGTGCCAGCAGCCAAGCCCGGACAGGGGGTAATGAAAAACTGTTTTTT.

The gene calls are TRBV5-1 and TRBJ2-7, with D perhaps TRBD2 (6 bases). CDR1 and CDR2 from the germline V gene are SGHRS and YFSETQ. V was shortened by 4 bases and J by 3 bases, with 17 bases between the two germline ends. The CDR3 runs to 15 residues. In DNA form, the CDR3 reads TGCGCCAGCAGCCCCCCCCAGGACTACATCTACGAGCAGTACTTC. Protein: CASSPPQDYIYEQYF.

The count of this clone is one. This chain connects TRBV7-6 to TRBJ1-3; a weak D match, TRBD1 (5 bases). CDR1 and CDR2 from the germline V gene are SGHVS and FNYEAQ. The CDR3 length is 14 residues. Deletions cut 0 bases from V and 4 bases from J, with 7 bases between. CDR3 sequence: CASSLAGAGNTIYF. CDR3 nucleotide sequence: TGTGCCAGCAGCTTAGCAGGGGCGGGAAACACCATATATTTT.

The chain is built from TRBV4-3 and TRBJ2-1, with D perhaps TRBD1 (6 bases). The CDR3 consists of 14 residues. Germline V CDR1 and CDR2: LGHNA, YSLEER. V was pared by 0 bases and J by 8 bases, with 11 bases between. The CDR3 region is CASSQDRGGYEQFF. In DNA form, the CDR3 reads TGCGCCAGCAGCCAAGATAGAGGGGGTTATGAGCAGTTCTTC.

The chain joins TRBV9 to TRBJ2-4, with a tentative D call TRBD1 (6 bases). The V end lost 4 bases, the J end lost 5 bases, and 16 bases lay between the germline ends. This CDR3 region has 15 residues. The germline gives CDR1 SGDLS, CDR2 YYNGEE. In DNA form, the CDR3 reads TGTGCCAGCAGCACCCACCTGGGACACCAAAACATTCAGTACTTC. Encoded protein: CASSTHLGHQNIQYF.

CDR3 region: CASSIPYANTEAFF. For the CDR3, the DNA is TGTGCCAGTAGTATCCCCTACGCGAACACTGAAGCTTTCTTT. The chain combines TRBV19 with TRBJ1-1; no clear D. The CDR3 contains 14 residues. Germline V gene lookup returns CDR1 LNHDA and CDR2 SQIVND (reference sequence). V was cut by 3 bases and J by 1 base, with 9 bases left in between.

J is TRBJ1-1 and V is TRBV18; D is unclear. V lost 5 bases to trimming and J lost 3 bases, with 7 bases between them. The CDR3 sequence is 12 residues long. Germline loops: CDR1 KGHSH, CDR2 LQKENI. The CDR3 is CASSNDYTEAFF. DNA for the CDR3: TGTGCCAGCTCAAATGACTACACTGAAGCTTTCTTT.

In DNA, the CDR3 is TGTGCCAGCAAGAGGACAGGGGATCGCGAGCAGTACTTC. Its protein product is CASKRTGDREQYF. V and J are TRBV5-4 and TRBJ2-7, with 9 nucleotides matching TRBD1. The trim removed 6 bases at V and 6 bases at J, leaving 7 bases unmatched. The germline gives CDR1 SGHNT, CDR2 YYREEE (reference sequence). The CDR3 has 13 residues.

This clone has more than one count but fewer than ten. Its ends do not fully match the called genes, so a read error is possible. The chain has TRBV7-3 and TRBJ1-2; D is possibly TRBD1 (6 bases). CDR3 length: 14 residues. Germline CDR1 is SGHTA and CDR2 is FQGTGA. The CDR3 sequence is CASSITGTGGRLAF. The CDR3 DNA follows: TGTGCCAGCAGCATCACAGGGACGGGCGGGAGGTTGGCCTTC. The full variable domain, its missing parts supplied by reference TRBV7-3 and TRBJ1-2, is GAGVSQTPSNKVTEKGKYVELRCDPISGHTALYWYRQSLGQGPEFLIYFQGTGAADDSGLPNDRFFAVRPEGSVSTLKIQRTERGDSAVYLCASSITGTGGRLAFGSGTRLTVV.

V is TRBV12-5 and J is TRBJ2-2, with D possibly matching TRBD1 (6 bases). The V end was cut by 5 bases, the J end by 0 bases, with 10 bases between. This CDR3 spans 15 amino acids. Germline CDR1 LGHNT, CDR2 FRNRAP. CDR3 residues: CASGPGQSNTGELFF. The CDR3 DNA sequence: TGTGCTAGTGGTCCTGGACAGTCGAACACCGGGGAGCTGTTTTTT.

The chain carries TRBV28 and TRBJ1-2; 8 bases map to TRBD1. This CDR3 contains 15 residues. Per germline, CDR1 MDHEN and CDR2 SYDVKM. With V trimmed by 6 bases and J by 2 bases, 8 bases remained unmatched. CDR3: CASSQPGQVNYGYTF. The CDR3 DNA sequence: TGTGCCAGCAGCCAACCGGGACAGGTGAACTATGGCTACACCTTC.

The genes are TRBV19 and TRBJ1-4, with D possibly being TRBD1 (5 bases). Germline loops: CDR1 LNHDA, CDR2 SQIVND (reference sequence). This CDR3 contains 13 residues. Trimming pared 7 bases from V and 5 bases from J, leaving 11 bases between. The CDR3 reads CASNRQRNEKLFF. For the CDR3, the DNA is TGTGCCAGTAATCGACAGAGGAATGAAAAACTGTTTTTT. Combining the CDR3 with reference TRBV19 and TRBJ1-4 gives the whole variable domain DGGITQSPKYLFRKEGQNVTLSCEQNLNHDAMYWYRQDPGQGLRLIYYSQIVNDFQKGDIAEGYSVSREKKESFPLTVTSAQKNPTAFYLCASNRQRNEKLFFGSGTQLSVL.